This record concerns one T cell receptor beta chain sequence. Its antigen is unidentified. TCRdb's table, derived via immunoSEQ multiplex PCR, lists solely in-frame clones and lacks some. In the table there are about 50,000 clones, roughly nine tenths of which are singletons. The data stem from a study of CD4+ T cells in melanoma. Study-wide points: CD8+ T cell, macrophage and B cell function reportedly correlated with neoantigen-specific CD4+ T cells.

After removal of 8 bases from V and 9 bases from J, the junction contained 9 bases not matched to a gene. CDR1 is DFQATT and CDR2 is SNEGSKA in the germline V gene (reference sequence). This CDR3 is 11 amino acids long. Sample: peripheral blood. This chain uses TRBV20-1 with TRBJ1-1, with 7 bases identical to TRBD1. The receptor's source is a human donor with melanoma. CDR3 residues: CSTGRGRKAFF. The CDR3 DNA reads as TGCAGTACAGGGAGGGGGCGCAAAGCTTTCTTT.